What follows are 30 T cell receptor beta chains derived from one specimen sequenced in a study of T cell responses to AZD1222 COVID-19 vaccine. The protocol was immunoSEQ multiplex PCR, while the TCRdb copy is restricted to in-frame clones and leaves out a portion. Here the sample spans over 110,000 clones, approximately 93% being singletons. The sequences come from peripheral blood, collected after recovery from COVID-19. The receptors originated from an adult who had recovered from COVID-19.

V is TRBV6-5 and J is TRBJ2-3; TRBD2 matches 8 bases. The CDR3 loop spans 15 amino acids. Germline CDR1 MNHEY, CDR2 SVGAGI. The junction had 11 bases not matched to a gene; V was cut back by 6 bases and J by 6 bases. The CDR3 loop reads CASSRGPTGGDTQYF. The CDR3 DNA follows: TGTGCCAGCAGCCGAGGGCCAACGGGAGGGGATACGCAGTATTTT.

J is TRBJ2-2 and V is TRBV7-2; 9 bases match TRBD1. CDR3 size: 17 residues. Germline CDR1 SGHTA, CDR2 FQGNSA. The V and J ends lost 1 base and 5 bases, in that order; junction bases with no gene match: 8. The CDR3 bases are TGTGCCAGCAGCTTAGTCGGGACAGGGACTAATACCGGGGAGCTGTTTTTT. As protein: CASSLVGTGTNTGELFF.

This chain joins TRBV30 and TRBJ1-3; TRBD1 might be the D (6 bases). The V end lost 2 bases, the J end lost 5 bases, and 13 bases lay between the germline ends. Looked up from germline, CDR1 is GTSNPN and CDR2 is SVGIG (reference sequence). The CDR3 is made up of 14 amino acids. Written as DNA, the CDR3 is TGTGCCTGGAGTTCCTCCAGGGGCCGAAACACCATATATTTT. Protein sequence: CAWSSSRGRNTIYF.

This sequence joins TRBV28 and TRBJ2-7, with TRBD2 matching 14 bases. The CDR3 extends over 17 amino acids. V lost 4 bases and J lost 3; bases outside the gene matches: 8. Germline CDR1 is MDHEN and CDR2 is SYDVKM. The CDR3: CASSSRTSGRYNYEQYF. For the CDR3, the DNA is TGTGCCAGCAGTTCTAGGACTAGCGGGAGGTATAACTACGAGCAGTACTTC.

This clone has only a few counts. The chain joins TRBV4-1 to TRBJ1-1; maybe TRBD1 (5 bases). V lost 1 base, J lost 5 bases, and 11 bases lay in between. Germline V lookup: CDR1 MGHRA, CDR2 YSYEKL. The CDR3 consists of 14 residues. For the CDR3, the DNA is TGCGCCAGCAGCCAAGCGTTTGGGGGGACTGAAGCTTTCTTT. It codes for CASSQAFGGTEAFF.

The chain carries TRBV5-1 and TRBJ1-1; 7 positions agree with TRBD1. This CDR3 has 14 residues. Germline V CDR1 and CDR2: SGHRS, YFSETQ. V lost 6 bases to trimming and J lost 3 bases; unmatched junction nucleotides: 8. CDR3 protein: CASTRDSSHTEAFF. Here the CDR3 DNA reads TGCGCCAGCACCCGGGACAGTTCACACACTGAAGCTTTCTTT.

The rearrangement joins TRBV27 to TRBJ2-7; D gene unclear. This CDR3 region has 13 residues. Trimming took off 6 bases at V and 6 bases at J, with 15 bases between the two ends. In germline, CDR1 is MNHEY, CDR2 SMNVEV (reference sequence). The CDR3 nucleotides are TGTGCCAGCAGGGCCCAATTCCTTGGCGAGCAGTACTTC. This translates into CASRAQFLGEQYF.

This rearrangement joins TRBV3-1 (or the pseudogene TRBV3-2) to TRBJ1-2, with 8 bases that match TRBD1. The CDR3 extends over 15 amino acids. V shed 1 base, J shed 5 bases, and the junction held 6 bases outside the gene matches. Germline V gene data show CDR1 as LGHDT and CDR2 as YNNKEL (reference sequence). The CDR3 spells CASSQGGGQAYGYTF. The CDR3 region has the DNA TGTGCCAGCAGCCAAGGGGGGGGACAGGCTTATGGCTACACCTTC.

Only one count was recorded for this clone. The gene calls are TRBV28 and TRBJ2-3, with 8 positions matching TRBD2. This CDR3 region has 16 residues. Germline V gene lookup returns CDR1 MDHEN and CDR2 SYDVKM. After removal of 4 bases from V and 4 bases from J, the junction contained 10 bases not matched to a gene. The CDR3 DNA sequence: TGTGCCAGCAGTTCCCGGGGGCTAGCGGGTTCAGATACGCAGTATTTT. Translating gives CASSSRGLAGSDTQYF.

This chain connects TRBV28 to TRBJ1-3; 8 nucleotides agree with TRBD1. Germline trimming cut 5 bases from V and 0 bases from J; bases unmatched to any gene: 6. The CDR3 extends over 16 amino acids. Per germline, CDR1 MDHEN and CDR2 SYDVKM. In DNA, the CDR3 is TGTGCCAGCAGTCCATGGACAGGGAACTCTGGAAACACCATATATTTT. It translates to CASSPWTGNSGNTIYF.

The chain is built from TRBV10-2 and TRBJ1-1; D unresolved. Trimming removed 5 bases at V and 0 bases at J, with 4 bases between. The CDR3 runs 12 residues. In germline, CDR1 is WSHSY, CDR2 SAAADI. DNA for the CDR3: TGCGCCAGCAGTTGGTTGAACACTGAAGCTTTCTTT. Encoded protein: CASSWLNTEAFF.

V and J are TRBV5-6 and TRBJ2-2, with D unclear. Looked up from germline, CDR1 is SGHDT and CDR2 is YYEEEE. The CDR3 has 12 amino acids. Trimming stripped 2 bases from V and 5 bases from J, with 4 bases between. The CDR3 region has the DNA TGTGCCAGCAGCTTTTGGACCGGGGAGCTGTTTTTT. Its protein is CASSFWTGELFF.

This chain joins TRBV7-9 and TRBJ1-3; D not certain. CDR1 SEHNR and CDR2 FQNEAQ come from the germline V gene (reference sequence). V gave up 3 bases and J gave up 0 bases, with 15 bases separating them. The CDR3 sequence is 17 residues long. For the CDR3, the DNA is TGTGCCAGCAGCTTCCAGTGGAGCCCGAGCTCTGGAAACACCATATATTTT. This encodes CASSFQWSPSSGNTIYF.

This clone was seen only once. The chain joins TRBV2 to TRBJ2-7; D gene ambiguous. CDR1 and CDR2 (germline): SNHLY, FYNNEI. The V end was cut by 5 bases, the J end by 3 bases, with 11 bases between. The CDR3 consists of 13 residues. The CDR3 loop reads CASSLEANYEQYF. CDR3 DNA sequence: TGTGCCAGCAGTCTCGAGGCTAACTACGAGCAGTACTTC. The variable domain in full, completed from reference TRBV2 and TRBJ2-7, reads EPEVTQTPSHQVTQMGQEVILRCVPISNHLYFYWYRQILGQKVEFLVSFYNNEISEKSEIFDDQFSVERPDGSNFTLKIRSTKLEDSAMYFCASSLEANYEQYFGPGTRLTVT.

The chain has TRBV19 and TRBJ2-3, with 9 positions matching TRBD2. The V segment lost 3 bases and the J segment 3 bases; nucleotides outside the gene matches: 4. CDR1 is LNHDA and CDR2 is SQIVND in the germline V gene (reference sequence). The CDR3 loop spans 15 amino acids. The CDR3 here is CASSIGLAGTDTQYF. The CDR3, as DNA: TGTGCCAGTAGTATTGGGCTAGCGGGGACAGATACGCAGTATTTT.

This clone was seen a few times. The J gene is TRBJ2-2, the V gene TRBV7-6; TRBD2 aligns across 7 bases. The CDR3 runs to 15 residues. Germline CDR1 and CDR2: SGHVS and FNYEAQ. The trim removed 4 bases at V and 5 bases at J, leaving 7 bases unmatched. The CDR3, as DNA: TGTGCCAGCAGCTGGGGGGACTATGGGACCGGGGAGCTGTTTTTT. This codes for CASSWGDYGTGELFF.

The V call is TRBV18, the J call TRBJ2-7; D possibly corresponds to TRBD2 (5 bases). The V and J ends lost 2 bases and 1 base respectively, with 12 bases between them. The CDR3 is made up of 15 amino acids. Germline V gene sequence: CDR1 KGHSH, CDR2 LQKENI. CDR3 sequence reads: CASSPNRESSYEQYF. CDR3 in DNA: TGTGCCAGCTCACCAAATAGGGAGTCTTCCTACGAGCAGTACTTC.

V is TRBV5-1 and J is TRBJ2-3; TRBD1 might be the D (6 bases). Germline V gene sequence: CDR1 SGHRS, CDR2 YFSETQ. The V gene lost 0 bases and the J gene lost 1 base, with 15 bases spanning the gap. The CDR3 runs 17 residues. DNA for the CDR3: TGCGCCAGCAGCTTGGCCTTACGACAGGTCGGCACAGATACGCAGTATTTT. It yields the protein CASSLALRQVGTDTQYF.

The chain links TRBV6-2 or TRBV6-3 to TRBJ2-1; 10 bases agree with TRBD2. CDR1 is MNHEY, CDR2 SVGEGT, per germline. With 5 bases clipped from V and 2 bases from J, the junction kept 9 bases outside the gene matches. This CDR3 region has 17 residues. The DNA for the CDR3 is TGTGCCAGCAGTCCACCCGGGACTAGCGAGACCTACAATGAGCAGTTCTTC. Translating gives CASSPPGTSETYNEQFF.

CDR3 nucleotides: TGTGCCACCAGCAGACCTACGGGAGCCGGGAATAATTCACCCCTCCACTTT. Residues: CATSRPTGAGNNSPLHF. The chain combines TRBV15 with TRBJ1-6, with D unresolved. The CDR3 length is 17 residues. V was cut by 2 bases and J by 5 bases, with 16 bases left in between. Germline assignment: CDR1 LNHNV and CDR2 YYDKDF (reference sequence).

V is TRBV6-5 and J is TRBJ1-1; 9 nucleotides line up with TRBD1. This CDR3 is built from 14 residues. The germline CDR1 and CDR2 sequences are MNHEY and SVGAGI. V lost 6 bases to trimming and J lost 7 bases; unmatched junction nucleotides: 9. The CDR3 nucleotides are TGTGCCAGCAGGAGAGACAGGGGGTCGGGTGAAGCTTTCTTT. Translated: CASRRDRGSGEAFF.

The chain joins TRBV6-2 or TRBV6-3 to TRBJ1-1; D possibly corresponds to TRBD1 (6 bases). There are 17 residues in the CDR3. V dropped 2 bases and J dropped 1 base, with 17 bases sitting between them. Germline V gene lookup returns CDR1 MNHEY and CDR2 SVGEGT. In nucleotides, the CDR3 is TGTGCCAGCAGTTACGAGGGGGGGGGTAATGGGAACACTGAAGCTTTCTTT. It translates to CASSYEGGGNGNTEAFF.

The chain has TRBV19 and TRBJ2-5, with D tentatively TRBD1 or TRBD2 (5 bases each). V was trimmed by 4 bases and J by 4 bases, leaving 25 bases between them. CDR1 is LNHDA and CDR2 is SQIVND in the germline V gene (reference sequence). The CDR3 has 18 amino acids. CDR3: CASSTVQGRSEGRETQYF. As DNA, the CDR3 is TGTGCCAGTAGTACCGTCCAGGGAAGGTCCGAGGGTCGAGAGACCCAGTACTTC. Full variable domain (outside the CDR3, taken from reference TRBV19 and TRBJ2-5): DGGITQSPKYLFRKEGQNVTLSCEQNLNHDAMYWYRQDPGQGLRLIYYSQIVNDFQKGDIAEGYSVSREKKESFPLTVTSAQKNPTAFYLCASSTVQGRSEGRETQYFGPGTRLLVL.

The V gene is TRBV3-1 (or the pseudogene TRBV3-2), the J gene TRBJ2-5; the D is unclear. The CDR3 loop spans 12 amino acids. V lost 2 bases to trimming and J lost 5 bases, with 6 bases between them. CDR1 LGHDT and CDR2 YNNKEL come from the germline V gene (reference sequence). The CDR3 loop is CASSQIRETQYF. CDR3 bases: TGTGCCAGCAGCCAAATAAGGGAGACCCAGTACTTC.

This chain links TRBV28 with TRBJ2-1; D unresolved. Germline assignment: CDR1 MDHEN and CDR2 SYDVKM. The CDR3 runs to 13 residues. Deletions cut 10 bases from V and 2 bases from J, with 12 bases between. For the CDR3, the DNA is TGTGCCACCACAAGATCCCCCTACAATGAGCAGTTCTTC. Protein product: CATTRSPYNEQFF.

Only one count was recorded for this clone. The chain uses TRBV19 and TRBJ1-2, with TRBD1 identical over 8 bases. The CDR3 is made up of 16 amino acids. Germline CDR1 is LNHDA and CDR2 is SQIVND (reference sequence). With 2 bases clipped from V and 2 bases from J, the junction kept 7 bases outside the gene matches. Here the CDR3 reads CASSIPRTGLNYGYTF. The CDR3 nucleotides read TGTGCCAGTAGTATACCTCGGACAGGGCTGAACTATGGCTACACCTTC.

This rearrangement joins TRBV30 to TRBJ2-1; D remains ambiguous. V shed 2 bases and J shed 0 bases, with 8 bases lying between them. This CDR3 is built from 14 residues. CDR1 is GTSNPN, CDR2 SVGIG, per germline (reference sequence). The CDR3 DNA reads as TGTGCCTGGAGTCTGTTGAGCTCCTACAATGAGCAGTTCTTC. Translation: CAWSLLSSYNEQFF. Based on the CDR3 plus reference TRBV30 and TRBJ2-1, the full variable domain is SQTIHQWPATLVQPVGSPLSLECTVEGTSNPNLYWYRQAAGRGLQLLFYSVGIGQISSEVPQNLSASRPQDRQFILSSKKLLLSDSGFYLCAWSLLSSYNEQFFGPGTRLTVL.

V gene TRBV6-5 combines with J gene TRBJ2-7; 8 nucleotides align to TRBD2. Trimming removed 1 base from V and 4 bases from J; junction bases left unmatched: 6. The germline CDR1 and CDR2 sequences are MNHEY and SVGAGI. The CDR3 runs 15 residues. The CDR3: CASSYFAGGTYEQYF. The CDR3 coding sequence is TGTGCCAGCAGTTACTTTGCGGGAGGAACTTACGAGCAGTACTTC.

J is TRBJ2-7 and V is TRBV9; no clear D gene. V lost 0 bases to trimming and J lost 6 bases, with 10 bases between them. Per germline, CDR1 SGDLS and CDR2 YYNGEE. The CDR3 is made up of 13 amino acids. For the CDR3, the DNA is TGTGCCAGCAGCGTAGAAATGTACGGCGAGCAGTACTTC. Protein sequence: CASSVEMYGEQYF.

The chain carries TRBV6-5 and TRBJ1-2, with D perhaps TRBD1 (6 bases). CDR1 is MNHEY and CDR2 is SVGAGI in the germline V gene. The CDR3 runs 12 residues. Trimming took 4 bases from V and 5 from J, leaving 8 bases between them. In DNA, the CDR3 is TGTGCCAGCAGTTCACAGGGTTATGGCTACACCTTC. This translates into CASSSQGYGYTF.